Shown below are 24 T cell receptor beta chains from a single sample sequenced in a study of T-cell memory formation after mild COVID-19. TCRdb reanalysed the 5' RACE reads using MiXCR and keeps one entry per CDR3 protein. Of some 450,000 distinct CDR3 sequences in the sample, roughly 17% were seen once. The specimen was PBMCs or a T cell subset sorted from them (not recorded which). The receptors derive from a man between 18 and 29 years old who had mild COVID-19 (a few samples of this study predate the infection). Cell type and time point are not known.

In DNA form, the CDR3 reads TGTGCCAGCAGCCAAGCTATGATGTACTACGAGCAGTACTTC. It specifies CASSQAMMYYEQYF. The chain carries TRBV3-1 and TRBJ2-7; D gene unclear. The CDR3 sequence is 14 residues long. CDR1 is LGHDT and CDR2 is YNNKEL in the germline V gene (reference sequence). V shed 1 base and J shed 3 bases, with 10 bases lying between them.

In its sample, this clonotype was seen a few times. V is TRBV10-3 and J is TRBJ2-7, with 10 nucleotides matching TRBD1. CDR1 and CDR2 from the germline V gene are ENHRY and SYGVKD. The CDR3 is made up of 13 amino acids. Germline trimming cut 4 bases from V and 5 bases from J; bases unmatched to any gene: 2. CDR3 sequence: CAISGQGAHEQYV. As DNA, the CDR3 is TGTGCCATCAGTGGACAGGGGGCCCACGAGCAGTACGTC.

The chain couples TRBV24-1 to TRBJ2-5; 10 nucleotides agree with TRBD1. The DNA matches TRBJ2-7 better at its end, which makes the J call doubtful. In germline, CDR1 is KGHDR, CDR2 SFDVKD. The CDR3 totals 13 residues. The DNA of the CDR3 is TGTGCCACCAGTGAGTGGACAGGGGGCGAGCAGTACTTC. This encodes CATSEWTGGEQYF.

The chain has TRBV12-3 or TRBV12-4 and TRBJ1-1, with D maybe TRBD1 (5 bases). Trimming took off 7 bases at V and 8 bases at J, with 17 bases between the two ends. The CDR3 sequence is 13 residues long. The chain's CDR3 is CASTIWGGKEAFF. The CDR3 nucleotides are TGTGCCAGCACCATATGGGGGGGAAAGGAAGCTTTCTTT.

This clonotype was counted ten times or more. V and J are TRBV7-8 and TRBJ2-5; 7 positions agree with TRBD2. Germline V gene sequence: CDR1 SGHVS, CDR2 FQNEAQ. With V trimmed by 5 bases and J by 2 bases, 11 bases remained unmatched. The CDR3 runs to 16 residues. CDR3 amino acids: CASSRVRGIRQETQYF. The CDR3, as DNA: TGTGCCAGCAGCCGAGTGCGGGGGATCCGTCAAGAGACCCAGTACTTC.

In this sample, this clonotype turned up a few times. The genes are TRBV5-4 and TRBJ2-1, with TRBD1 matching 9 bases. The V and J ends lost 5 bases and 7 bases, in that order; junction bases with no gene match: 4. Looked up from germline, CDR1 is SGHNT and CDR2 is YYREEE (reference sequence). CDR3 length equals 13 residues. The CDR3, as DNA: TGTGCCAGCAGGCGGGACAGGGCTAATGAGCAGTTCTTC. Residues: CASRRDRANEQFF.

V gene TRBV18 combines with J gene TRBJ1-6; no clear D gene. The CDR3 runs to 13 residues. Germline lookup yields CDR1 KGHSH and CDR2 LQKENI. The ends were cut back, 6 bases at V and 8 bases at J, with 11 bases in the middle. The DNA of the CDR3 is TGTGCCAGCTCTGAAACCACGGATTCACCCCTCCACTTT. Protein: CASSETTDSPLHF.

This sequence joins TRBV29-1 and TRBJ2-5; D is undetermined. Trimming removed 4 bases at V and 1 base at J, with 4 bases between. Germline V lookup: CDR1 SQVTM, CDR2 ANQGSEA. The CDR3 extends over 11 amino acids. CDR3 protein: CSVAPQETQYF. The DNA for the CDR3 is TGCAGCGTTGCTCCCCAAGAGACCCAGTACTTC. The variable domain in full, with the rest retrieved from reference TRBV29-1 and TRBJ2-5, is SAVISQKPSRDICQRGTSLTIQCQVDSQVTMMFWYRQQPGQSLTLIATANQGSEATYESGFVIDKFPISRPNLTFSTLTVSNMSPEDSSIYLCSVAPQETQYFGPGTRLLVL.

This clonotype was counted a few times. This chain uses TRBV5-6 with TRBJ2-3, with D uncertain. The CDR3 extends over 13 amino acids. V was trimmed by 2 bases and J by 2 bases, leaving 6 bases between them. CDR1 SGHDT and CDR2 YYEEEE come from the germline V gene. DNA of the CDR3: TGTGCCAGCAGCTTTACTAACACAGATACGCAGTATTTT. Its translation: CASSFTNTDTQYF.

This clonotype has just a few counts. The chain recombines TRBV11-2 with TRBJ2-1; D remains ambiguous. This CDR3 comprises 13 residues. V was cut by 0 bases and J by 10 bases, with 10 bases left in between. Germline values: CDR1 SGHAT, CDR2 FQNNGV. Here the CDR3 DNA reads TGTGCCAGCAGCTTAGATACCTTACGCGAGCAGTTCTTC. It translates to CASSLDTLREQFF.

In this sample, this clonotype turned up many times. The CDR3: CASSLGLGEGEKLFF. In nucleotides, the CDR3 is TGCGCCAGCAGCTTGGGACTAGGAGAGGGAGAAAAACTGTTTTTT. The chain employs TRBV5-1 and TRBJ1-4; D unresolved. Trimming stripped 0 bases from V and 8 bases from J, with 14 bases between. Germline V gene data show CDR1 as SGHRS and CDR2 as YFSETQ. This CDR3 has 15 amino acids. Variable domain in full (rest from reference TRBV5-1 and TRBJ1-4): KAGVTQTPRYLIKTRGQQVTLSCSPISGHRSVSWYQQTPGQGLQFLFEYFSETQRNKGNFPGRFSGRQFSNSRSEMNVSTLELGDSALYLCASSLGLGEGEKLFFGSGTQLSVL.

This clonotype was counted between two and nine times. Written as DNA, the CDR3 is TGTGCCAGCAGTGGCATATGGTCGGGGACTAGCGGAAACATTCAGTACTTC. It encodes CASSGIWSGTSGNIQYF. The chain links TRBV2 to TRBJ2-4; 11 bases line up with TRBD2. Trimming removed 4 bases from V and 6 bases from J; junction bases left unmatched: 11. From germline, CDR1 is SNHLY and CDR2 FYNNEI. The CDR3 loop spans 17 amino acids.

This clonotype occurred a few times. The V gene is TRBV2, the J gene TRBJ2-7; D is perhaps TRBD1 (6 bases). The germline V gene has CDR1 SNHLY and CDR2 FYNNEI. V was shortened by 7 bases and J by 4 bases, with 8 bases between the two germline ends. This CDR3 contains 11 residues. As DNA, the CDR3 is TGTGCCAGCACGCAGGGGTACGAGCAGTACTTC. Its protein is CASTQGYEQYF.

This clonotype turned up a few times. The rearrangement joins TRBV20-1 to TRBJ1-2; no firm D call. CDR1 and CDR2 (germline): DFQATT, SNEGSKA (reference sequence). Trimming took 1 base from V and 2 from J, leaving 14 bases between them. The CDR3 spans 15 residues. CDR3 DNA: TGCAGTGCTAGAGTGTCTATAGGAGTAAACTATGGCTACACCTTC. As protein: CSARVSIGVNYGYTF.

The rearrangement uses TRBV19 and TRBJ1-4; a weak D match, TRBD1 (5 bases). V was shortened by 6 bases and J by 5 bases, with 13 bases between the two germline ends. This CDR3 is 14 amino acids long. CDR1 and CDR2 (germline): LNHDA, SQIVND (reference sequence). Written as DNA, the CDR3 is TGTGCCAGTAGAACCCCGGGGGACAATGAAAAACTGTTTTTT. This codes for CASRTPGDNEKLFF.

The chain uses TRBV21-1 and TRBJ1-5; the table's D call of TRBD1 was not tested on the DNA. TRBV21-1 is labeled a pseudogene. The CDR3 sequence is 15 residues long. The CDR3 sequence is CATELGTGSDQPQHF. The CDR3 DNA follows: TGTGCCACCGAGCTAGGGACAGGGTCTGATCAGCCCCAGCATTTT.

This clonotype was seen a few times. The V call is TRBV7-2, the J call TRBJ1-1, with 9 bases fitting TRBD1. In germline, CDR1 is SGHTA, CDR2 FQGNSA. This CDR3 comprises 15 residues. V trimming: 5 bases; J trimming: 2 bases; junction bases outside the gene matches: 6. The CDR3 coding sequence is TGTGCCAGCAGCGAACCGGGACAGGGTAACACTGAAGCTTTCTTT. Translating gives CASSEPGQGNTEAFF.

This clonotype was found many times. The V and J genes are TRBV15 and TRBJ2-3; D is uncertain. The V end was cut by 1 base, the J end by 4 bases, with 3 bases between. CDR3 length: 12 residues. In germline, CDR1 is LNHNV, CDR2 YYDKDF (reference sequence). The CDR3 bases are TGTGCCACCAGCAGAGGCGCAGATACGCAGTATTTT. Its protein is CATSRGADTQYF.

The chain is built from TRBV9 and TRBJ1-2; possible D gene TRBD1, 5 bases. Germline lookup yields CDR1 SGDLS and CDR2 YYNGEE. This CDR3 is built from 12 residues. V shed 2 bases and J shed 8 bases, with 10 bases lying between them. The CDR3 DNA is TGTGCCAGCAGCGTGGGGGACCGAGGCTACACCTTC. It yields the protein CASSVGDRGYTF.

A single count supports this clonotype. The rearrangement uses TRBV11-2 and TRBJ2-3; tentative D call: TRBD2 (6 bases). Looked up from germline, CDR1 is SGHAT and CDR2 is FQNNGV. The V gene lost 8 bases and the J gene lost 3 bases, with 9 bases spanning the gap. The CDR3 length is 12 residues. The CDR3 coding sequence is TGTGCCAGCTTTGGGGGGACAGATACGCAGTATTTT. Protein: CASFGGTDTQYF.

The V and J genes are TRBV7-2 and TRBJ1-2; D is ambiguous. In germline, CDR1 is SGHTA, CDR2 FQGNSA. CDR3 length: 15 amino acids. Trimming left V 4 bases short and J 8 bases short, with 20 bases between. CDR3: CASSYYWAAWEGYTF. CDR3 nucleotide sequence: TGTGCCAGCAGCTACTACTGGGCCGCCTGGGAGGGCTACACCTTC.

This clonotype was detected only a few times. The CDR3 DNA reads TGTGCCAGCAGCCACGGGAGGGTCCGACGGGGCTACACCTTC. This codes for CASSHGRVRRGYTF. The chain links TRBV12-3 or TRBV12-4 to TRBJ1-2; D ambiguous. The length of the CDR3 is 14 residues. Trimming shortened V by 6 bases and J by 8 bases, and 19 bases separated the two germline ends.

V and J are TRBV5-1 and TRBJ1-1; no reliable D call. The germline V gene has CDR1 SGHRS and CDR2 YFSETQ. The CDR3 consists of 11 residues. V was cut by 4 bases and J by 7 bases, with 8 bases left in between. The DNA of the CDR3 is TGCGCCAGCAGCATGGACCGTGAAGCTTTCTTT. Translated: CASSMDREAFF.

This clonotype was seen at least ten times. The chain combines TRBV15 with TRBJ2-3; a weak D match, TRBD2 (5 bases). Trimming removed 6 bases at V and 1 base at J, with 14 bases between. The length of the CDR3 is 15 residues. The V gene's germline CDR1 is LNHNV and CDR2 YYDKDF (reference sequence). CDR3 amino acids: CATRPSRAGTDTQYF. For the CDR3, the DNA is TGTGCCACCAGGCCTTCGAGGGCTGGCACAGATACGCAGTATTTT. Based on the CDR3 plus reference TRBV15 and TRBJ2-3, the full variable domain is DAMVIQNPRYQVTQFGKPVTLSCSQTLNHNVMYWYQQKSSQAPKLLFHYYDKDFNNEADTPDNFQSRRPNTSFCFLDIRSPGLGDTAMYLCATRPSRAGTDTQYFGPGTRLTVL.